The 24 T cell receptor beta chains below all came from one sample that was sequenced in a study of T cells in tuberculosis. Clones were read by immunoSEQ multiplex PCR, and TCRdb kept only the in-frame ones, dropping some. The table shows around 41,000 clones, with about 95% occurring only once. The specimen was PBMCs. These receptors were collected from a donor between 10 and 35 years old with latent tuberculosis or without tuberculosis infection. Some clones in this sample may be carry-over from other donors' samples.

As DNA, the CDR3 is TGTGCCAGCAGCTTAGGACCCGGGAGTTCTGAGCAGTTCTTC. It yields the protein CASSLGPGSSEQFF. The rearrangement uses TRBV7-8 and TRBJ2-1, with D possibly matching TRBD2 (6 bases). Germline loops: CDR1 SGHVS, CDR2 FQNEAQ. Trimming cost V 1 base and J 9 bases, with 13 bases left between them. The CDR3 consists of 14 residues.

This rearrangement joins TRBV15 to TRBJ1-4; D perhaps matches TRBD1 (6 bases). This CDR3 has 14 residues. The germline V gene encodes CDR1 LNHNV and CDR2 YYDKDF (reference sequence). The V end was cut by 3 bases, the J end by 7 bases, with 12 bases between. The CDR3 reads CATSRNRVGEKLFF. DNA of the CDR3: TGTGCCACCAGCAGGAACAGGGTCGGTGAAAAACTGTTTTTT.

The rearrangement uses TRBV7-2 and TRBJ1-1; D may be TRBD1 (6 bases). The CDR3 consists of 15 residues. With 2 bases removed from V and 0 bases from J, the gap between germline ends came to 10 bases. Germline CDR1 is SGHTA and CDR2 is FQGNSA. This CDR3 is CASSLIQGLNTEAFF. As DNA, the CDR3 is TGTGCCAGCAGCTTAATCCAGGGGCTGAACACTGAAGCTTTCTTT.

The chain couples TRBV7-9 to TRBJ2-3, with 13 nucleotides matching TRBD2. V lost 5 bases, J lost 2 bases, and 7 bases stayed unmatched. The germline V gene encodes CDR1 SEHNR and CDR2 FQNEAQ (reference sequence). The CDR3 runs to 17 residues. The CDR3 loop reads CASSPTGLAGDTDTQYF. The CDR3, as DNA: TGTGCCAGCAGCCCGACCGGACTAGCGGGAGACACAGATACGCAGTATTTT.

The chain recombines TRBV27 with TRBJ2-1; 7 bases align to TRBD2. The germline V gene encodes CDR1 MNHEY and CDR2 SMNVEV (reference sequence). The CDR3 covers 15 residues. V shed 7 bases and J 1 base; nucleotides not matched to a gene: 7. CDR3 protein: CASKVGGTSYNEQFF. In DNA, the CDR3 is TGTGCCAGCAAAGTCGGGGGGACGTCCTACAATGAGCAGTTCTTC.

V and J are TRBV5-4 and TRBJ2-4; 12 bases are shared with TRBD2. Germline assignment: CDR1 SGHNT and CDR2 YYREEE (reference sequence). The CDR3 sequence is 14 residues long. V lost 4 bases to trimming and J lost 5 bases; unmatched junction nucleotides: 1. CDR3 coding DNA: TGTGCCAGCAGCCCTAGCGGGAGGGAAAACATTCAGTACTTC. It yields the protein CASSPSGRENIQYF.

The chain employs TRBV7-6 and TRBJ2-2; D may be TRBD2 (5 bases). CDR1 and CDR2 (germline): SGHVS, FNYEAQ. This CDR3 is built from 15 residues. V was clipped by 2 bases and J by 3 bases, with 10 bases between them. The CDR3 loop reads CASSLLASDTGELFF. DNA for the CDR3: TGTGCCAGCAGCTTATTAGCGTCCGACACCGGGGAGCTGTTTTTT.

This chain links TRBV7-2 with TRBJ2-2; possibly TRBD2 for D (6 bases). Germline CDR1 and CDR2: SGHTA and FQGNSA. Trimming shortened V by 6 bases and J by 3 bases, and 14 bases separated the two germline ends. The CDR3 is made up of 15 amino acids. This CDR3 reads CASSHPGTYTGELFF. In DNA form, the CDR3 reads TGTGCCAGCAGTCATCCCGGGACTTACACCGGGGAGCTGTTTTTT.

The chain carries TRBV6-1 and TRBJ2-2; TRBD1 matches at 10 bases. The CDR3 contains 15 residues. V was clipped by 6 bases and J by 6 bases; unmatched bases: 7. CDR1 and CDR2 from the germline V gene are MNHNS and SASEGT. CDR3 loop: CASRQPGQGPGELFF. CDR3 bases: TGTGCCAGCAGGCAACCGGGACAGGGGCCCGGGGAGCTGTTTTTT.

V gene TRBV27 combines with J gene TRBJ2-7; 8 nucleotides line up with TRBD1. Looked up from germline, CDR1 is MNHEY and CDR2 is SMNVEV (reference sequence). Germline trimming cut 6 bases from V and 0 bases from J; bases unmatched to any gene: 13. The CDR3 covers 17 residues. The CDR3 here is CASSPLLGQGISYEQYF. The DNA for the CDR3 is TGTGCCAGCAGCCCTCTTCTTGGACAGGGAATCTCCTACGAGCAGTACTTC.

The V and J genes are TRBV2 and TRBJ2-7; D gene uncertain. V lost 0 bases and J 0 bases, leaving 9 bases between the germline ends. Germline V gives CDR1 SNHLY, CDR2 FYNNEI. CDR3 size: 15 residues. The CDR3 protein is CASSEAWLRSYEQYF. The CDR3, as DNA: TGTGCCAGCAGTGAAGCGTGGCTCCGCTCCTACGAGCAGTACTTC.

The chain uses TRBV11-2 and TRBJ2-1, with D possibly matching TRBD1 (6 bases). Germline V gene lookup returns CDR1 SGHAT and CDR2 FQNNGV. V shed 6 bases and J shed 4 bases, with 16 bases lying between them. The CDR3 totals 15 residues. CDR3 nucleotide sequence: TGTGCCAGCAGAAAGACAGGAGATCTTTACAATGAGCAGTTCTTC. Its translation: CASRKTGDLYNEQFF.

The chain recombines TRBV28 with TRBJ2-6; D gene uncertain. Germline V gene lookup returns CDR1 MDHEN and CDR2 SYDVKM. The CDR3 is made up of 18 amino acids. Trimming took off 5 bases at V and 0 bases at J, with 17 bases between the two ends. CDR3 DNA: TGTGCCAGCAGTCCCCTAGATTTTCGGCTCTCTGGGGCCAACGTCCTGACTTTC. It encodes CASSPLDFRLSGANVLTF.

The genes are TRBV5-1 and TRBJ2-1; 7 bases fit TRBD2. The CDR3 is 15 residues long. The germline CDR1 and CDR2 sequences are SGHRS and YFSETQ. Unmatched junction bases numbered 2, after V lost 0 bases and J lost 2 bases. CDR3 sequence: CASSLAGGTYNEQFF. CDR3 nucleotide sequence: TGCGCCAGCAGCTTGGCCGGGGGGACCTACAATGAGCAGTTCTTC.

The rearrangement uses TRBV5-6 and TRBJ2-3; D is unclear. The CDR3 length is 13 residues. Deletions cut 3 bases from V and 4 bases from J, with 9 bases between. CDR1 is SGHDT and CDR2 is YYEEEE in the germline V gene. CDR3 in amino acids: CASSSQLADTQYF. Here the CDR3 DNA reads TGTGCCAGCAGCTCTCAACTCGCAGATACGCAGTATTTT. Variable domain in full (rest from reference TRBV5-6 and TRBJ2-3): DAGVTQSPTHLIKTRGQQVTLRCSPKSGHDTVSWYQQALGQGPQFIFQYYEEEERQRGNFPDRFSGHQFPNYSSELNVNALLLGDSALYLCASSSQLADTQYFGPGTRLTVL.

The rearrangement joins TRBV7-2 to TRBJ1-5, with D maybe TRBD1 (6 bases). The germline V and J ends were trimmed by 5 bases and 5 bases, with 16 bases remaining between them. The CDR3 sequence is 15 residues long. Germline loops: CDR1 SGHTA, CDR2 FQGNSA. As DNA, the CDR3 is TGTGCCAGCAGCCCCCTTGAGGGGGACGATCAGCCCCAGCATTTT. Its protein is CASSPLEGDDQPQHF. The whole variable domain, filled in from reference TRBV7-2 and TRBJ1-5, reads GAGVSQSPSNKVTEKGKDVELRCDPISGHTALYWYRQSLGQGLEFLIYFQGNSAPDKSGLPSDRFSAERTGGSVSTLTIQRTQQEDSAVYLCASSPLEGDDQPQHFGDGTRLSIL.

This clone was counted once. DNA for the CDR3: TGTGCCAGCAGCCCAACCACAGGGGGCTTTCAAGAGACCCAGTACTTC. This gives the protein CASSPTTGGFQETQYF. The chain is built from TRBV28 and TRBJ2-5; 9 bases map to TRBD1. With V trimmed by 6 bases and J by 2 bases, 10 bases remained unmatched. The CDR3 contains 16 residues. Germline V lookup: CDR1 MDHEN, CDR2 SYDVKM.

The CDR3 region has the DNA TGTGCCAGCAGCCCCTTTATTAACACTGAAGCTTTCTTT. As protein: CASSPFINTEAFF. The rearrangement links TRBV28 to TRBJ1-1, with D unresolved. Between the trimmed V and J ends, which lost 6 bases and 2 bases, there was a span of 10 bases. Germline CDR1 and CDR2: MDHEN and SYDVKM. This CDR3 spans 13 amino acids.

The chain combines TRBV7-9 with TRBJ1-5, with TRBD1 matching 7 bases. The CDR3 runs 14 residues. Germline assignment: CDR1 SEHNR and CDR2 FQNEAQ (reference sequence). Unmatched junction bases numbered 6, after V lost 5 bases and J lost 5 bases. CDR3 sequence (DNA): TGTGCCAGCAGCCCCTGGGACAGATATCAGCCCCAGCATTTT. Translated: CASSPWDRYQPQHF.

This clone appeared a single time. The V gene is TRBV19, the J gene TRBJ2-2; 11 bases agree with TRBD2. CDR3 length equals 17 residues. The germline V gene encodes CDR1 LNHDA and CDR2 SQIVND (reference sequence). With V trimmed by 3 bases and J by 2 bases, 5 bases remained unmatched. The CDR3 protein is CASSIDGLAGNTGELFF. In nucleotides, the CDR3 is TGTGCCAGTAGTATCGACGGACTAGCGGGCAACACCGGGGAGCTGTTTTTT.

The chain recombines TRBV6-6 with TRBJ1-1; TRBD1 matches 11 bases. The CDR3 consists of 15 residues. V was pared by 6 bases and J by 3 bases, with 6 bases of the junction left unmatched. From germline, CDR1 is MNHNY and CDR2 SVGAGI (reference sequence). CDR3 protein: CASRFRTGGYTEAFF. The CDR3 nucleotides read TGTGCCAGCAGATTTCGGACAGGGGGCTACACTGAAGCTTTCTTT.

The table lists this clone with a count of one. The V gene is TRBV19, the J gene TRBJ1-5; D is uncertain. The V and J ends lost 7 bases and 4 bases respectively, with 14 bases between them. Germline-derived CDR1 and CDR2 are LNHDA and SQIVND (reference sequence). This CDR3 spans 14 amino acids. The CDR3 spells CASISSPRNQPQHF. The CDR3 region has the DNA TGTGCCAGTATCTCGTCACCCCGGAATCAGCCCCAGCATTTT.

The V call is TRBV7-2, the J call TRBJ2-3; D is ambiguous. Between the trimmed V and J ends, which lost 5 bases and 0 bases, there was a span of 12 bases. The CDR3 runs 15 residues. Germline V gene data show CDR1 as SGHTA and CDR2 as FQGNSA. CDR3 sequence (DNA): TGTGCCAGCAGCGTGAGGCAGTTCAGCACAGATACGCAGTATTTT. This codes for CASSVRQFSTDTQYF.

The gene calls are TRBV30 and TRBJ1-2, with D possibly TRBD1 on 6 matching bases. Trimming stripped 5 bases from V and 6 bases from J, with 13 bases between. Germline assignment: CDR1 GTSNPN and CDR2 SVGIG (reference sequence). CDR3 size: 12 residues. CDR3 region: CAWGDTRHGYTF. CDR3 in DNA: TGTGCCTGGGGGGACACGCGGCATGGCTACACCTTC.